These 2 T cell receptor beta chains were sequenced from one sample in a study of Ad26.COV2.S vaccination and SARS-CoV-2 variants. Regarding treatment: around 19 received Ad26.COV2.S at low or high dose, single or two shots; 5 received placebo; per-sample allocation not given. Sampling occurred on day 63 after the first vaccine or placebo injection. Produced via immunoSEQ multiplex PCR; TCRdb's table is partial and in-frame only. The table includes around 320,000 clones, about nine tenths detected once. This specimen was peripheral blood, taken in a trial of Ad26.COV2.S vaccine versus placebo. Receptors were obtained from a person aged 18-65 years who received the Ad26.COV2.S COVID-19 vaccine or a placebo.

This chain connects TRBV9 to TRBJ2-7; D gene unclear. The V gene's germline CDR1 is SGDLS and CDR2 YYNGEE. CDR3 size: 13 residues. Trimming removed 3 bases at V and 4 bases at J, with 11 bases between. Here the CDR3 DNA reads TGTGCCAGCAGCGCTCCGCCGGAGTACGAGCAGTACTTC. It is translated as CASSAPPEYEQYF.

This chain links TRBV20-1 with TRBJ2-7; no clear D gene. The V gene's germline CDR1 is DFQATT and CDR2 SNEGSKA (reference sequence). This CDR3 is built from 10 residues. The germline V and J ends were trimmed by 7 bases and 7 bases, with 11 bases remaining between them. This CDR3 is CSVPVGEQYF. The CDR3 DNA reads TGCAGTGTTCCGGTGGGGGAGCAGTACTTC.